The rows below give T cell receptor beta chains drawn from one sample of a study of vaccination and CD4 T cells after COVID-19. No cognate antigen is known for these TCRs. TCRdb independently ran MiXCR on the PCR reads; one entry per CDR3 protein. Here the sample spans several thousand distinct CDR3 sequences, over 40% being singletons. Sequenced input: CD4+ T cells from blood, cultured in vitro. The receptors here all came from a human donor in good health. Each CDR3 is given with its conserved first and last residue. The D gene is left open where the match is weak. Size is omitted from some rows. Given values are once, few, many or a class for expanded clones.

size	length	V	J	D	DNA	CDR3
.	11	TRBV30	TRBJ1-1	.	TGTGCCTGCGCCCAGGACACTGAAGCTTTCTTT	CACAQDTEAFF
.	14	TRBV7-9	TRBJ2-7	TRBD1	TGTGCCAGCAGCTTGGGACAGGGTATACTCGAGCAGTACTTC	CASSLGQGILEQYF
few	15	TRBV15	TRBJ1-4	.	TGTGCCACCAGCAGAGCCCCGGGTGCGGGTGAAAAACTGTTTTTT	CATSRAPGAGEKLFF
once	14	TRBV6-2/TRBV6-3	TRBJ1-6	TRBD1	TGTGCCAGCAGTCCACAGGGGGCAGGGTCACCCCTCCACTTT	CASSPQGAGSPLHF
.	16	TRBV12-3/TRBV12-4	TRBJ1-5	TRBD1	TGTGCCAGCAGCCACGGGACAGGGGATTTCGGGCAGCCCCAGCATTTT	CASSHGTGDFGQPQHF
.	12	TRBV11-2	TRBJ1-2	.	TGTGCCAGCAGCTCCCCGCCGGGTGGCTACACCTTC	CASSSPPGGYTF
.	15	TRBV20-1	TRBJ1-4	.	TGCAGTGCCGAGGGGCTGGGACATACTAATGAAAAACTGTTTTTT	CSAEGLGHTNEKLFF
few	16	TRBV7-8	TRBJ2-3	TRBD2	TGTGCCAGCAGCCCCCCCCTGCGGGAGGGCCCGGATACGCAGTATTTT	CASSPPLREGPDTQYF
.	13	TRBV12-3/TRBV12-4	TRBJ2-1	.	TGTGCCAGCCTAACTAGCCTCAACAATGAGCAGTTCTTC	CASLTSLNNEQFF
medium-sized	14	TRBV7-8	TRBJ1-2	.	TGTGCCAGCAGCCGTCGGGCGGAGGGCTATGGCTACACCTTC	CASSRRAEGYGYTF
few	18	TRBV5-3	TRBJ2-3	TRBD2	TGCGCCAGCAGCCAAGATCTGGCTAGCGGGGGGGGACCGGATACGCAGTATTTT	CASSQDLASGGGPDTQYF